These 18 T cell receptor beta chains share one sample of origin, sequenced in a study of blood T cell repertoires in COVID-19. The assay was immunoSEQ multiplex PCR, and TCRdb's table has in-frame clones only and misses some. This table holds around 86,000 clones, more than 75% found once. Sequencing was performed on peripheral blood. The receptors shown here come from a human donor in a cohort sampled during active COVID-19.

The V gene is TRBV5-1, the J gene TRBJ2-3; 13 nucleotides line up with TRBD2. The V gene's germline CDR1 is SGHRS and CDR2 YFSETQ. Trimming cost V 4 bases and J 3 bases; bases outside gene matches: 5. The CDR3 contains 16 residues. CDR3 region: CASSPGTSGMTDTQYF. Written as DNA, the CDR3 is TGCGCCAGCAGCCCCGGGACTAGCGGGATGACAGATACGCAGTATTTT.

This rearrangement joins TRBV5-4 to TRBJ1-2, with 7 bases aligning to TRBD1. The V segment lost 0 bases and the J segment 8 bases; nucleotides outside the gene matches: 13. This CDR3 has 16 residues. The germline V gene encodes CDR1 SGHNT and CDR2 YYREEE (reference sequence). In nucleotides, the CDR3 is TGTGCCAGCAGCTTGGAGGCGACAGGGAATAGTGGAGGCTACACCTTC. Residues: CASSLEATGNSGGYTF.

This clone has just a few counts. The rearrangement links TRBV19 to TRBJ1-5; D unclear. CDR3 size: 14 residues. Trimming removed 1 base at V and 7 bases at J, with 11 bases between. Germline V gene data show CDR1 as LNHDA and CDR2 as SQIVND (reference sequence). The CDR3 nucleotides are TGTGCCAGTAGTATAGCGGGGTCTGGCCAGCCCCAGCATTTT. Translating gives CASSIAGSGQPQHF.

The chain uses TRBV6-5 and TRBJ2-5; D not certain. The length of the CDR3 is 13 residues. Germline V gene sequence: CDR1 MNHEY, CDR2 SVGAGI. The ends were cut back, 7 bases at V and 1 base at J, with 10 bases in the middle. The CDR3 loop is CASNIYFQETQYF. CDR3 in DNA: TGTGCCAGCAATATATATTTCCAAGAGACCCAGTACTTC.

The chain carries TRBV5-1 and TRBJ2-1; perhaps TRBD2 as D (6 bases). The CDR3 contains 15 residues. Germline CDR1 is SGHRS and CDR2 is YFSETQ. The V end lost 4 bases, the J end lost 9 bases, and 20 bases lay between the germline ends. CDR3 bases: TGCGCCAGCAGCCAGGACCCGGGAGTGGGGGGTGAGCAGTTCTTC. Protein sequence: CASSQDPGVGGEQFF.

This sequence joins TRBV2 and TRBJ2-7; the match to TRBD1 covers 8 bases. This CDR3 comprises 13 residues. V trimming: 6 bases; J trimming: 6 bases; junction bases outside the gene matches: 7. Germline assignment: CDR1 SNHLY and CDR2 FYNNEI. This CDR3 is CASSQRQGSEQYF. The CDR3 DNA reads TGTGCCAGCAGCCAAAGACAGGGGAGCGAGCAGTACTTC.

Written as DNA, the CDR3 is TGTGCCAGCAGTTCAGGGGGTAACGGTTCACCCCTCCACTTT. It specifies CASSSGGNGSPLHF. The chain joins TRBV6-6 to TRBJ1-6; 7 bases align to TRBD1. Germline V gives CDR1 MNHNY, CDR2 SVGAGI (reference sequence). After removal of 4 bases from V and 9 bases from J, the junction contained 6 bases not matched to a gene. The CDR3 extends over 14 amino acids.

The V call is TRBV12-5, the J call TRBJ1-2; TRBD1 aligns across 8 bases. CDR3 size: 13 residues. CDR1 and CDR2 from the germline V gene are LGHNT and FRNRAP. Trimming cost V 4 bases and J 6 bases; bases outside gene matches: 4. The chain's CDR3 is CASGSGTGDGYTF. The CDR3 nucleotides read TGTGCTAGTGGTTCCGGGACAGGTGATGGCTACACCTTC.

The chain is built from TRBV6-6 and TRBJ1-3, with TRBD1 as a possible D gene (5 bases). The CDR3 totals 13 residues. V was trimmed by 10 bases and J by 2 bases, leaving 12 bases between them. Germline CDR1 is MNHNY and CDR2 is SVGAGI (reference sequence). The CDR3 protein is CATTRGAGNTIYF. The CDR3 region has the DNA TGTGCCACCACGCGGGGGGCTGGAAACACCATATATTTT.

The J gene is TRBJ2-6, the V gene TRBV20-1, with 8 bases aligning to TRBD1. V trimming: 3 bases; J trimming: 1 base; junction bases outside the gene matches: 2. The CDR3 spans 15 residues. Germline V gene data show CDR1 as DFQATT and CDR2 as SNEGSKA (reference sequence). This CDR3 reads CSASQGASGANVLTF. As DNA, the CDR3 is TGCAGTGCTAGTCAGGGGGCGTCTGGGGCCAACGTCCTGACTTTC.

The V call is TRBV5-8, the J call TRBJ1-5; D is possibly TRBD1 (5 bases). The germline V gene encodes CDR1 SGHTS and CDR2 YDEGEE. CDR3 size: 16 residues. Trimming shortened V by 5 bases and J by 8 bases, and 23 bases separated the two germline ends. DNA for the CDR3: TGTGCCAGCAGAACGTTCCCGGTACAGGCGGGAAAGCCCCAGCATTTT. Translated: CASRTFPVQAGKPQHF. The full variable domain, completed using reference TRBV5-8 and TRBJ1-5, is EAGVTQSPTHLIKTRGQQATLRCSPISGHTSVYWYQQALGLGLQFLLWYDEGEERNRGNFPPRFSGRQFPNYSSELNVNALELEDSALYLCASRTFPVQAGKPQHFGDGTRLSIL.

The V and J genes are TRBV10-3 and TRBJ1-2; weak D call: TRBD1 (5 bases). This CDR3 is built from 15 residues. CDR1 ENHRY and CDR2 SYGVKD come from the germline V gene. Trimming pared 3 bases from V and 0 bases from J, leaving 11 bases between. For the CDR3, the DNA is TGTGCCATCAGTGAAGGGGTATCGGCTAACTATGGCTACACCTTC. Translated: CAISEGVSANYGYTF.

The chain couples TRBV5-1 to TRBJ1-2; 9 bases agree with TRBD1. CDR1 and CDR2 (germline): SGHRS, YFSETQ. The CDR3 sequence is 13 residues long. V was clipped by 2 bases and J by 7 bases; unmatched bases: 3. The CDR3 here is CASSLQGAGGYTF. DNA for the CDR3: TGCGCCAGCAGCTTACAGGGGGCTGGTGGCTACACCTTC. Supplemented by reference TRBV5-1 and TRBJ1-2, the full variable domain reads KAGVTQTPRYLIKTRGQQVTLSCSPISGHRSVSWYQQTPGQGLQFLFEYFSETQRNKGNFPGRFSGRQFSNSRSEMNVSTLELGDSALYLCASSLQGAGGYTFGSGTRLTVV.

This rearrangement joins TRBV6-5 to TRBJ2-1; 9 nucleotides align to TRBD1. The CDR3 runs to 15 residues. Looked up from germline, CDR1 is MNHEY and CDR2 is SVGAGI. Trimming took 5 bases from V and 4 from J; bases not matched to a gene: 6. The CDR3 region has the DNA TGTGCCAGCAGTCCGACAGGGGGGAAATACAATGAGCAGTTCTTC. This encodes CASSPTGGKYNEQFF.

This chain joins TRBV6-5 and TRBJ2-3, with 7 bases fitting TRBD2. J gave up 5 bases and V 2 bases, and 4 bases lay outside the gene matches. This CDR3 is built from 14 residues. Germline V gene sequence: CDR1 MNHEY, CDR2 SVGAGI. This CDR3 reads CASSYGGSGDTQYF. In nucleotides, the CDR3 is TGTGCCAGCAGTTACGGCGGGAGTGGAGATACGCAGTATTTT.

The V call is TRBV15, the J call TRBJ1-4; a weak D match, TRBD1 (6 bases). This CDR3 region has 15 residues. CDR1 and CDR2 from the germline V gene are LNHNV and YYDKDF (reference sequence). Trimming took 4 bases from V and 4 from J, leaving 13 bases between them. CDR3: CATSKQGNRNEKLFF. DNA for the CDR3: TGTGCCACCAGCAAACAGGGAAACCGTAATGAAAAACTGTTTTTT.

The chain employs TRBV5-1 and TRBJ1-1, with 7 bases that match TRBD1. V dropped 4 bases and J dropped 2; count of bases not matched to a gene: 8. Germline CDR1 is SGHRS and CDR2 is YFSETQ. CDR3 length: 15 amino acids. CDR3 sequence: CASSGRQGLNTEAFF. As DNA, the CDR3 is TGCGCCAGCAGCGGACGACAGGGCCTTAACACTGAAGCTTTCTTT.

The chain employs TRBV29-1 and TRBJ1-2; D possibly corresponds to TRBD1 (6 bases). The germline V gene encodes CDR1 SQVTM and CDR2 ANQGSEA. The CDR3 covers 11 residues. V gave up 1 base and J gave up 7 bases, with 7 bases separating them. This CDR3 reads CSVEVGAGYTF. CDR3 in DNA: TGCAGCGTTGAAGTGGGGGCTGGCTACACCTTC. The full variable domain, its missing parts supplied by reference TRBV29-1 and TRBJ1-2, is SAVISQKPSRDICQRGTSLTIQCQVDSQVTMMFWYRQQPGQSLTLIATANQGSEATYESGFVIDKFPISRPNLTFSTLTVSNMSPEDSSIYLCSVEVGAGYTFGSGTRLTVV.